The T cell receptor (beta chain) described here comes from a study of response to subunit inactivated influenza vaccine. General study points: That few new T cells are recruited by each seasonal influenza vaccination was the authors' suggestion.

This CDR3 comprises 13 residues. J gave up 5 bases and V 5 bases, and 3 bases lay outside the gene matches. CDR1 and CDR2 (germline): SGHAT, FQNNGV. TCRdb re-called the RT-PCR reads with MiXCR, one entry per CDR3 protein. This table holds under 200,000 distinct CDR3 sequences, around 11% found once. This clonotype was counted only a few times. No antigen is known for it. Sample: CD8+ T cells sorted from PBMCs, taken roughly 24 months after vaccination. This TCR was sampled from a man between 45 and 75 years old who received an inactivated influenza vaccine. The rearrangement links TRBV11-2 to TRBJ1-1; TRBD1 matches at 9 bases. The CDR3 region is CASSTGQGTEAFF. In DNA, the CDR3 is TGTGCCAGCAGCACCGGACAGGGGACTGAAGCTTTCTTT.